Listed below are T cell receptor beta chains from one sample, sequenced in a study of pediatric ulcerative colitis. Assay used: immunoSEQ multiplex PCR; TCRdb lists only in-frame clones, some missing. Here the sample spans fewer than 12,000 clones, 82% being singletons. Sequences were obtained from gut tissue. These receptors came from a girl under 18 who was a control in a study of pediatric ulcerative colitis. Each CDR3 is given with its conserved first and last residue. The order of the fields is D gene, J gene, clone size, V gene, CDR3 DNA, CDR3 protein. The D gene is left open where the match is weak. Not all rows give a size; the values are once, few, many and, for expanded clones, a class.

>TRBD1|TRBJ2-5|NA|TRBV4-1
TGCGCCAGCAGCAATAGACAGGGGCTCGGACAAGAGACCCAGTACTTC
CASSNRQGLGQETQYF
>TRBD1|TRBJ2-1|few|TRBV2
TGTGCCAGCAGTGATACAGGGGGTAGCGAGGAGTTCTTC
CASSDTGGSEEFF
>TRBD2|TRBJ2-3|NA|TRBV28
TGTGCCAGCAGCAAAGCGGGGACCAAGATCACGCAGTATTTT
CASSKAGTKITQYF
>NA|TRBJ2-5|NA|TRBV27
TGTGCCAGCAGTTTAAGGTCAGGGGTGCTTGGCGAGACCCAGTACTTC
CASSLRSGVLGETQYF
>NA|TRBJ2-1|NA|TRBV7-2
TGTGCCAGCAGCGAGGAGCTTAACTCCTACAATGAGCAGTTCTTC
CASSEELNSYNEQFF
>NA|TRBJ2-3|NA|TRBV27
TGTGCCAGCAGTTTAAGGAGGAGCACAGATACGCAGTATTTT
CASSLRRSTDTQYF
>TRBD1|TRBJ2-4|NA|TRBV19
TGTGCCAGTAGTATAGTCGGGACAGGGGCGTCAACAATCCTAGCCAAAAACATTCAGTACTTC
CASSIVGTGASTILAKNIQYF
>TRBD1|TRBJ2-1|NA|TRBV5-4
TGTGCCAGCAGCGGGCAGACAGGGGGCCAGAACAATGAGCAGTTCTTC
CASSGQTGGQNNEQFF
>NA|TRBJ2-2|NA|TRBV27
TGTGCCAGCAGTTTAGTTATGGCCGGGGAGCTGTTTTTT
CASSLVMAGELFF
>NA|TRBJ2-7|NA|TRBV27
TGTGCCAGCAGCCAGACATCTCCCTACGAGCAGTACTTC
CASSQTSPYEQYF
>NA|TRBJ1-5|NA|TRBV27
TGTGCCAGCAGTTTATCGGCCGGTTTTAGCAATCAGCCCCAGCATTTT
CASSLSAGFSNQPQHF
>TRBD2|TRBJ2-7|NA|TRBV7-9
TGTGCCAGCAGCTTAGCACTAGCGGGAGCTGGCGAGCAGTACTTC
CASSLALAGAGEQYF
>NA|TRBJ1-1|NA|TRBV10-1
TGCGCCAGTAATCCCGGAGGCCGGAACACTGAAGCTTTCTTT
CASNPGGRNTEAFF
>NA|TRBJ2-1|NA|TRBV6-4
TGTGCCAGCAGTGACAGCCCCCTGGTCGGGGGCAATGAGCAGTTCTTC
CASSDSPLVGGNEQFF
>NA|TRBJ2-1|NA|TRBV28
TGTGCCAGCAGTTTCTTAAATGAGCAGTTCTTC
CASSFLNEQFF
>TRBD2|TRBJ2-1|NA|TRBV7-3
TGTGCCAGCAGCTTGGGACTAGGTATCAATGAGCAGTTCTTC
CASSLGLGINEQFF